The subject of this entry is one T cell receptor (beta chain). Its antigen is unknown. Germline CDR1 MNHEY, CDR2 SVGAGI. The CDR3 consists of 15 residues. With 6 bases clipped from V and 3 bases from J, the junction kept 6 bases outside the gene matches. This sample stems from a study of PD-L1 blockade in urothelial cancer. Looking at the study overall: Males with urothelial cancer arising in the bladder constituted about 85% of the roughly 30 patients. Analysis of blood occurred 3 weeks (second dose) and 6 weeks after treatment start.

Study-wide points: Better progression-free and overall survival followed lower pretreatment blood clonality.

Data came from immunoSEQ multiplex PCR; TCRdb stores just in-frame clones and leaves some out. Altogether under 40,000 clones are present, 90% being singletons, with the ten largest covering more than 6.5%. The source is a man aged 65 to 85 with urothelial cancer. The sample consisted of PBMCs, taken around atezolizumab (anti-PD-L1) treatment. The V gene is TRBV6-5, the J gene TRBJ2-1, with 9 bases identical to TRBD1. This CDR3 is CASRLDRGGYNEQFF. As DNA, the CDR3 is TGTGCCAGCAGACTGGACAGGGGCGGCTACAATGAGCAGTTCTTC.